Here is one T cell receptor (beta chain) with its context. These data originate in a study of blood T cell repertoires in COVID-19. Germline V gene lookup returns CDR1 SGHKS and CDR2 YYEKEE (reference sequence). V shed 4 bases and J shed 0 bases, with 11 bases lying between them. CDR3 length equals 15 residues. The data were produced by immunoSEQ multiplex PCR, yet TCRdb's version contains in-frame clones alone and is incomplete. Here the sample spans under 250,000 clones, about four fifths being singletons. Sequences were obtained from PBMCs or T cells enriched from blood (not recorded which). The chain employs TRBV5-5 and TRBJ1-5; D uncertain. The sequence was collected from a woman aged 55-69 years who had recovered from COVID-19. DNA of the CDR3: TGTGCCAGCAGCCCTCTACCGAATAGCAATCAGCCCCAGCATTTT. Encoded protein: CASSPLPNSNQPQHF.